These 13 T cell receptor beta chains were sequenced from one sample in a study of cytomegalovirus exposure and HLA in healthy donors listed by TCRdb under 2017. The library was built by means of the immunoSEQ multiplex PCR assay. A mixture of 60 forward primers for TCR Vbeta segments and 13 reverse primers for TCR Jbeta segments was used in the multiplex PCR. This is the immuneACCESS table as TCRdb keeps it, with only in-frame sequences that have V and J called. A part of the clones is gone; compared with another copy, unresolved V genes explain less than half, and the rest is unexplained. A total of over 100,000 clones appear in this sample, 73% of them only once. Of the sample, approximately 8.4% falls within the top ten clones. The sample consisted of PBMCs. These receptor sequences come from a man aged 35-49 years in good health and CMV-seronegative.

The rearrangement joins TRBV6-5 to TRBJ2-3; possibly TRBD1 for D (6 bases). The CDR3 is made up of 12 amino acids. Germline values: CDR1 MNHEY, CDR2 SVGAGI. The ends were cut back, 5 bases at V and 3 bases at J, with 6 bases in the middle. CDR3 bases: TGTGCCAGCAGTAGGGGGACAGATACGCAGTATTTT. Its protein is CASSRGTDTQYF.

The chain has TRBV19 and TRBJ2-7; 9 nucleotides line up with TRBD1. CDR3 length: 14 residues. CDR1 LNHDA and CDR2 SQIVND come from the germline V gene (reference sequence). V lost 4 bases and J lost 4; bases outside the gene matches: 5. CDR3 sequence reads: CASSTEQGAYEQYF. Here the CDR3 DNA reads TGTGCCAGTAGTACGGAACAGGGGGCGTACGAGCAGTACTTC. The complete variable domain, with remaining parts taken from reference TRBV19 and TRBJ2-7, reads DGGITQSPKYLFRKEGQNVTLSCEQNLNHDAMYWYRQDPGQGLRLIYYSQIVNDFQKGDIAEGYSVSREKKESFPLTVTSAQKNPTAFYLCASSTEQGAYEQYFGPGTRLTVT.

This CDR3 reads CASSDYRLSGNTIYF. For the CDR3, the DNA is TGTGCCAGCAGTGACTACAGGCTCTCTGGAAACACCATATATTTT. The chain recombines TRBV6-1 with TRBJ1-3; weak D call: TRBD1 (5 bases). Germline loops: CDR1 MNHNS, CDR2 SASEGT. Trimming took 3 bases from V and 0 from J, leaving 9 bases between them. This CDR3 region has 15 residues.

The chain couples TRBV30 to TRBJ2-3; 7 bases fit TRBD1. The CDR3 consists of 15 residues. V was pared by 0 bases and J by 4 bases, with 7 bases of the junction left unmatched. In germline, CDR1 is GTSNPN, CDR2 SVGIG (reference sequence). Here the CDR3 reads CAWSVTTGWADTQYF. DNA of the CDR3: TGTGCCTGGAGTGTAACGACAGGGTGGGCAGATACGCAGTATTTT.

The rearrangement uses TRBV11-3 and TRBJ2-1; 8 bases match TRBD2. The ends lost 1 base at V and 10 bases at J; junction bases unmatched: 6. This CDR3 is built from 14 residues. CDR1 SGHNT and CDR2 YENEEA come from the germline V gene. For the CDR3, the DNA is TGTGCCAGCAGCTTAGTAGGGAGCGGGGGAGAGCAGTTCTTC. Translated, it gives CASSLVGSGGEQFF.

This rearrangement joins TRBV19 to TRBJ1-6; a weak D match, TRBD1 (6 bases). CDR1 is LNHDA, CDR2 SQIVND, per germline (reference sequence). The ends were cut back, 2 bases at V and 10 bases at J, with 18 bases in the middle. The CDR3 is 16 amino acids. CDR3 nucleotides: TGTGCCAGTAGTATACGGGGACACGGATCGGGATCACCCCTCCACTTT. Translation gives CASSIRGHGSGSPLHF.

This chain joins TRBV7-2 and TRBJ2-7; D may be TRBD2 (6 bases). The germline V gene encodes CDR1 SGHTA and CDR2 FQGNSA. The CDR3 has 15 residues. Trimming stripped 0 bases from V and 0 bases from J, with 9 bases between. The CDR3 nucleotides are TGTGCCAGCAGCTTAGCGGAGGGGAGCTCCTACGAGCAGTACTTC. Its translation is CASSLAEGSSYEQYF.

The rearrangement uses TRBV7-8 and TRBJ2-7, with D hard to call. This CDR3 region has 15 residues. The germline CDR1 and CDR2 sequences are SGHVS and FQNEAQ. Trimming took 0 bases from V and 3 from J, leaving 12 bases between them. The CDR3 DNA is TGTGCCAGCAGCTTAGCTGTTTCCACTTTCTACGAGCAGTACTTC. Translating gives CASSLAVSTFYEQYF.

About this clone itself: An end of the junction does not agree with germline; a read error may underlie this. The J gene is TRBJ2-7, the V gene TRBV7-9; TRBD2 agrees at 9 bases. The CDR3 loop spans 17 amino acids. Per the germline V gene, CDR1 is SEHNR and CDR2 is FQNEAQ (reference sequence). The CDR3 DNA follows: TGTTCCAGCAGCTTAGTCCCCGCTAGCGGGGACTACGACGAGCAGTACTTC. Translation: CSSSLVPASGDYDEQYF.

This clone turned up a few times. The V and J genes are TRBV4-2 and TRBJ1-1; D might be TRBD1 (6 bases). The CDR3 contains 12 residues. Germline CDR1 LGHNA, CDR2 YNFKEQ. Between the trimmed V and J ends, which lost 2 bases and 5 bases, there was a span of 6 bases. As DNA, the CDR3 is TGTGCCAGCAGCCAACAGGGGACTGAAGCTTTCTTT. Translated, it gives CASSQQGTEAFF.

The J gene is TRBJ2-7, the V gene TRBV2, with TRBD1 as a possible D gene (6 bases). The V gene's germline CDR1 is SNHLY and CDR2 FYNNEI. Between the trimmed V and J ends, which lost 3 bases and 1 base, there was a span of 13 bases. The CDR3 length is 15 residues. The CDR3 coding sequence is TGTGCCAGCAGTGAGAGGGGGATAAGTTCCTACGAGCAGTACTTC. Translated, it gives CASSERGISSYEQYF.

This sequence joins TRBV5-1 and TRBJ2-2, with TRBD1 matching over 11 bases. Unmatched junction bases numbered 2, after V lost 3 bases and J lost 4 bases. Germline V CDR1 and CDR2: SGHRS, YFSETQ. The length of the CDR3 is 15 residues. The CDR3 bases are TGCGCCAGCAGCTCCGGGACAGGGGGCACCGGGGAGCTGTTTTTT. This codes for CASSSGTGGTGELFF. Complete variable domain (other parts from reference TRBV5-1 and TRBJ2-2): KAGVTQTPRYLIKTRGQQVTLSCSPISGHRSVSWYQQTPGQGLQFLFEYFSETQRNKGNFPGRFSGRQFSNSRSEMNVSTLELGDSALYLCASSSGTGGTGELFFGEGSRLTVL.

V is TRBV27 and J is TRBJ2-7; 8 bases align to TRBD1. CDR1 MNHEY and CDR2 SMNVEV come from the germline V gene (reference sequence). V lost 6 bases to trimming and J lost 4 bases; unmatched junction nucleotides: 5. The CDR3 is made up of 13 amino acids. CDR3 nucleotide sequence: TGTGCCAGCAGCTGGACAGGGACGTACGAGCAGTACTTC. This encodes CASSWTGTYEQYF.